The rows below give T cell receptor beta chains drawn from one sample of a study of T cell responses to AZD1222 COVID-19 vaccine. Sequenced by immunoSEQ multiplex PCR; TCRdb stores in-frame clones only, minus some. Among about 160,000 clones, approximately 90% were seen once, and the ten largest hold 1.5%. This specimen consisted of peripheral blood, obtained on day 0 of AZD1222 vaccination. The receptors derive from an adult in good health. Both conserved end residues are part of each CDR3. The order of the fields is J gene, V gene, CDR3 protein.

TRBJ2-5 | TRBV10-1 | CAKRADRGETQYF
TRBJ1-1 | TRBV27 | CASSFVRGTEAFF
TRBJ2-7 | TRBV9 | CASSVGQASYEQYF
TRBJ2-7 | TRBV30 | CAWSAGEVGYEQYF
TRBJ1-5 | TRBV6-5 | CASTSGTVNQPQHF
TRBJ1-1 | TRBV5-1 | CASSLKSPSPNRDRNTEAFF
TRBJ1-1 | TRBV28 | CASSLSGGTEAFF
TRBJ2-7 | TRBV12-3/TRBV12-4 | CASSFESTEQYF
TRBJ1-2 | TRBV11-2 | CASSSLGRYGYTF
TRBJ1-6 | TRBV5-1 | CASSLAVTLDSPLHF
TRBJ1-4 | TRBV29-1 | CSVGGGGNEKLFF
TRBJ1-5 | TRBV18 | CASSPPGGNQPQHF
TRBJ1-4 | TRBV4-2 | CASSQDLGQGNEKLFF
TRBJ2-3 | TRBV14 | CASSPRFLRTLIPTDTQYF
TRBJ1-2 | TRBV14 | CASSLRQSYGYTF
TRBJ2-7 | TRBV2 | CASRGGTSLSYEQYF
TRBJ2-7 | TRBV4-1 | CASSQDRKGPLTYEQYF
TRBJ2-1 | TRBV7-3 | CASSLAGDRGNEQFF
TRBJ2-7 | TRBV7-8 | CASSDTGTGVYEQYF
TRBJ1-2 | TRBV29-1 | CSVARQGLNGYTF
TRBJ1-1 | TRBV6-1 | CASSEAGTGGTEAFF
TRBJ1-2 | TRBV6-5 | CASRPDKKRYGYTF
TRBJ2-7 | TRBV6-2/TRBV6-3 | CASSYGQSLRGQYF
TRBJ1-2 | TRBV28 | CASSIPTGTINNYGYTF
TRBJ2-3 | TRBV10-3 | CAISEPGISTDTQYF
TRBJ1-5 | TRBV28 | CASSFQGPLTVFHF
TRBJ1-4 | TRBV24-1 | CATRNEKLFF
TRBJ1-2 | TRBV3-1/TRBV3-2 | CASSHLRNYGYTF
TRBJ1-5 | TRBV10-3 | CAISEGAGEQPQHF
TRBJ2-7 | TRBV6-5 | CASSTSGQGPYF
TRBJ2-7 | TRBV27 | CASSPSTTPYEQYF
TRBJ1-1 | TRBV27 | CASNSLVGWGTEAFF
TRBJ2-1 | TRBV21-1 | CASSKPPGVGYNEQFF
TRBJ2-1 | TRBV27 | CASSVLRSYSYNEQFF
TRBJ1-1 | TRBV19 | CASSMTGIPPEAFF
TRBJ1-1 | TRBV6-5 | CASRDNTEAFF
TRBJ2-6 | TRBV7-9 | CASSLAQPGANVLTF
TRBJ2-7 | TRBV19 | CASRKTSGAPYEQYF
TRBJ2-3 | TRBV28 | CASSYRGSTDTQYF
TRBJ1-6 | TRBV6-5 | CASRRGGSYNSPLHF